Below are 32 T cell receptor beta chains sequenced from a single sample in a study of blood T cell repertoires in COVID-19. Measured with immunoSEQ multiplex PCR; TCRdb has only the in-frame clones, and not every one. The sample shows under 45,000 clones, about nine tenths of them seen only once. The sample comprised peripheral blood. The receptors come from a human donor in a cohort sampled during active COVID-19.

The V gene is TRBV10-3, the J gene TRBJ2-7; 7 bases match TRBD1. Germline loops: CDR1 ENHRY, CDR2 SYGVKD. J gave up 5 bases and V 8 bases, and 9 bases lay outside the gene matches. This CDR3 has 13 residues. The CDR3: CAIGGQVDHEQYF. The CDR3 coding sequence is TGTGCCATCGGCGGACAGGTAGACCACGAGCAGTACTTC.

The CDR3 protein is CASSSQGNTIYF. In DNA form, the CDR3 reads TGTGCCAGCAGCTCCCAGGGAAACACCATATATTTT. This chain links TRBV5-4 with TRBJ1-3; no clear D. The CDR3 runs 12 residues. Germline V gives CDR1 SGHNT, CDR2 YYREEE (reference sequence). V dropped 3 bases and J dropped 4 bases, with 5 bases sitting between them.

The rearrangement links TRBV6-4 to TRBJ2-1; 9 positions agree with TRBD2. The ends lost 0 bases at V and 6 bases at J; junction bases unmatched: 9. This CDR3 contains 17 residues. Germline assignment: CDR1 MRHNA and CDR2 SNTAGT. The CDR3 spells CASSDSGPGGGANEQFF. The CDR3 DNA follows: TGTGCCAGCAGTGACTCTGGGCCTGGCGGGGGGGCCAATGAGCAGTTCTTC.

The chain links TRBV7-9 to TRBJ1-1, with D perhaps matching TRBD1 (6 bases). Per germline, CDR1 SEHNR and CDR2 FQNEAQ (reference sequence). The CDR3 runs 11 residues. Trimming took off 5 bases at V and 12 bases at J, with 13 bases between the two ends. The CDR3, as DNA: TGTGCCAGCAGCACCACAGGGAAAACTTTCTTT. As protein: CASSTTGKTFF.

This chain uses TRBV7-9 with TRBJ2-2; 11 positions agree with TRBD2. Germline trimming cut 4 bases from V and 3 bases from J; bases unmatched to any gene: 13. The CDR3 is made up of 19 amino acids. Germline V gene lookup returns CDR1 SEHNR and CDR2 FQNEAQ (reference sequence). The CDR3 protein is CASSSPLAGGPPHTGELFF. The CDR3, as DNA: TGTGCCAGCAGCTCCCCCCTAGCGGGGGGCCCGCCCCACACCGGGGAGCTGTTTTTT. The complete variable domain, with remaining parts taken from reference TRBV7-9 and TRBJ2-2, reads DTGVSQNPRHKITKRGQNVTFRCDPISEHNRLYWYRQTLGQGPEFLTYFQNEAQLEKSRLLSDRFSAERPKGSFSTLEIQRTEQGDSAMYLCASSSPLAGGPPHTGELFFGEGSRLTVL.

The chain employs TRBV9 and TRBJ1-2; 8 bases line up with TRBD1. CDR1 and CDR2 (germline): SGDLS, YYNGEE. The ends lost 4 bases at V and 4 bases at J; junction bases unmatched: 12. There are 16 residues in the CDR3. The CDR3 protein is CASSSQTGEVSYGYTF. The CDR3 DNA is TGTGCCAGCAGCTCCCAGACAGGGGAGGTTTCCTATGGCTACACCTTC.

As DNA, the CDR3 is TGCGCCAGCAGCCGGGGACTACCCACAGATACGCAGTATTTT. It is translated as CASSRGLPTDTQYF. The V call is TRBV5-1, the J call TRBJ2-3; 7 bases match TRBD2. CDR1 SGHRS and CDR2 YFSETQ come from the germline V gene. The CDR3 runs 14 residues. The V segment lost 4 bases and the J segment 2 bases; nucleotides outside the gene matches: 4. Using reference TRBV5-1 and TRBJ2-3 for the parts outside the CDR3, the full variable domain is KAGVTQTPRYLIKTRGQQVTLSCSPISGHRSVSWYQQTPGQGLQFLFEYFSETQRNKGNFPGRFSGRQFSNSRSEMNVSTLELGDSALYLCASSRGLPTDTQYFGPGTRLTVL.

The chain couples TRBV29-1 to TRBJ2-6, with a tentative D call TRBD1 (5 bases). Germline assignment: CDR1 SQVTM and CDR2 ANQGSEA. V gave up 5 bases and J gave up 0 bases, with 8 bases separating them. The CDR3 is made up of 14 amino acids. The CDR3 loop reads CSVTQASGANVLTF. For the CDR3, the DNA is TGCAGCGTTACACAGGCCTCTGGGGCCAACGTCCTGACTTTC.

V gene TRBV7-8 combines with J gene TRBJ1-4, with 7 positions matching TRBD1. The CDR3 loop spans 15 amino acids. The junction had 19 bases not matched to a gene; V was cut back by 6 bases and J by 15 bases. Germline CDR1 SGHVS, CDR2 FQNEAQ. CDR3 DNA: TGTGCCAGCAGTTCTGGGCAGGGGGTGATCCGAGAGGTGTTTTTT. It codes for CASSSGQGVIREVFF.

This clone was recorded only once. The J gene is TRBJ2-7, the V gene TRBV6-5; 7 bases align to TRBD1. The CDR3 is 15 residues long. From germline, CDR1 is MNHEY and CDR2 SVGAGI. The V gene end was trimmed by 4 bases and the J gene end by 0 bases; junction bases not matched to a gene: 6. The CDR3 nucleotides read TGTGCCAGCAGTTCGGGACAGATGAGCTCCTACGAGCAGTACTTC. Protein sequence: CASSSGQMSSYEQYF.

The genes are TRBV19 and TRBJ1-2, with 8 bases identical to TRBD1. The CDR3 loop spans 14 amino acids. The germline V gene has CDR1 LNHDA and CDR2 SQIVND (reference sequence). Losses at the gene ends were 6 bases for V and 14 bases for J; bases not matched to a gene: 17. The CDR3, as DNA: TGTGCCAGTAGACGACAGCCGGGACAGGCTCTAGTTACCTTC. It codes for CASRRQPGQALVTF.

The gene calls are TRBV18 and TRBJ1-2; 7 nucleotides line up with TRBD1. Germline CDR1 KGHSH, CDR2 LQKENI. The CDR3 length is 13 residues. With 8 bases clipped from V and 2 bases from J, the junction kept 5 bases outside the gene matches. The CDR3 DNA sequence: TGTGCCAGCAAAGAGGGACAGAACTATGGCTACACCTTC. Translating it yields CASKEGQNYGYTF. Together with reference TRBV18 and TRBJ1-2, the CDR3 gives the full variable domain: NAGVMQNPRHLVRRRGQEARLRCSPMKGHSHVYWYRQLPEEGLKFMVYLQKENIIDESGMPKERFSAEFPKEGPSILRIQQVVRGDSAAYFCASKEGQNYGYTFGSGTRLTVV.

The chain uses TRBV5-1 and TRBJ1-4; 9 nucleotides align to TRBD1. The V segment lost 4 bases and the J segment 0 bases; nucleotides outside the gene matches: 4. The CDR3 is 16 amino acids. CDR1 and CDR2 (germline): SGHRS, YFSETQ. For the CDR3, the DNA is TGCGCCAGCAGCACCGGACAGGGGACAACTAATGAAAAACTGTTTTTT. Residues: CASSTGQGTTNEKLFF.

This chain links TRBV19 with TRBJ1-6; D call uncertain. Germline CDR1 reads LNHDA; CDR2 reads SQIVND (reference sequence). The CDR3 is made up of 16 amino acids. Trimming took off 0 bases at V and 3 bases at J, with 9 bases between the two ends. CDR3 sequence (DNA): TGTGCCAGTAGTATAGATGCTAACAGCTATAATTCACCCCTCCACTTT. Protein product: CASSIDANSYNSPLHF.

The chain uses TRBV18 and TRBJ2-7; no definite D call. Germline V gene lookup returns CDR1 KGHSH and CDR2 LQKENI. CDR3 length equals 12 residues. V was pared by 2 bases and J by 3 bases, with 5 bases between. CDR3 region: CASSPGDYEQYF. In DNA form, the CDR3 reads TGTGCCAGCTCACCAGGAGACTACGAGCAGTACTTC.

The chain couples TRBV27 to TRBJ1-2; TRBD1 is a possible D gene (6 bases). The V and J ends lost 5 bases and 7 bases respectively, with 17 bases between them. Germline V lookup: CDR1 MNHEY, CDR2 SMNVEV (reference sequence). This CDR3 comprises 14 residues. CDR3 bases: TGTGCCAGCAGTCCACAAACAGGGCCTGGTGGCTACACCTTC. Translated: CASSPQTGPGGYTF.

The chain links TRBV19 to TRBJ1-2, with TRBD1 matching over 7 bases. Germline CDR1 reads LNHDA; CDR2 reads SQIVND (reference sequence). CDR3 length equals 13 residues. The ends lost 6 bases at V and 5 bases at J; junction bases unmatched: 6. The CDR3 sequence: CASSDRDRYGYTF. CDR3 bases: TGTGCCAGTAGCGACCGGGACAGATATGGCTACACCTTC.

This clone showed up just once. The CDR3 DNA sequence: TGTGCCAGCCAAAAGGGGTGGGATGAAGCTTTCTTT. It codes for CASQKGWDEAFF. V usage is TRBV27 and J usage is TRBJ1-1; tentatively, D is TRBD1 (5 bases). V lost 8 bases to trimming and J lost 7 bases, with 14 bases between them. The CDR3 length is 12 residues. CDR1 and CDR2 from the germline V gene are MNHEY and SMNVEV (reference sequence).

The rearrangement uses TRBV7-9 and TRBJ1-1, with 7 bases fitting TRBD1. CDR3 size: 15 residues. From germline, CDR1 is SEHNR and CDR2 FQNEAQ (reference sequence). V lost 3 bases to trimming and J lost 1 base; unmatched junction nucleotides: 5. CDR3 loop: CASSFRTGGNTEAFF. The CDR3 nucleotides are TGTGCCAGCAGCTTCCGGACAGGTGGGAACACTGAAGCTTTCTTT. Looking up the rest from reference TRBV7-9 and TRBJ1-1 gives the full variable domain: DTGVSQNPRHKITKRGQNVTFRCDPISEHNRLYWYRQTLGQGPEFLTYFQNEAQLEKSRLLSDRFSAERPKGSFSTLEIQRTEQGDSAMYLCASSFRTGGNTEAFFGQGTRLTVV.

This clone was counted only a few times. This rearrangement joins TRBV29-1 to TRBJ2-7; D is perhaps TRBD1 (6 bases). CDR1 is SQVTM, CDR2 ANQGSEA, per germline. This CDR3 is built from 14 residues. The V end lost 6 bases, the J end lost 3 bases, and 18 bases lay between the germline ends. As DNA, the CDR3 is TGCAGCGTCTACGACAGGAACATCCTCTACGAGCAGTACTTC. It codes for CSVYDRNILYEQYF.

The chain recombines TRBV11-2 with TRBJ2-7; 8 bases map to TRBD2. Germline V CDR1 and CDR2: SGHAT, FQNNGV. The CDR3 has 17 amino acids. Unmatched junction bases numbered 14, after V lost 7 bases and J lost 0 bases. CDR3 nucleotides: TGTGCCAGCACCCCGGGGGGGTTTGACAGGAACTCCTACGAGCAGTACTTC. As protein: CASTPGGFDRNSYEQYF.

A remark on this clone: The sample contains more than one DNA sequence encoding this CDR3. The V call is TRBV7-6, the J call TRBJ1-6; no firm D call. The CDR3 contains 14 residues. The V end lost 5 bases, the J end lost 0 bases, and 5 bases lay between the germline ends. CDR1 SGHVS and CDR2 FNYEAQ come from the germline V gene. The CDR3 DNA reads as TGTGCCAGCAGCGCGAGCTCCTATAATTCACCCCTCCACTTT. Its translation is CASSASSYNSPLHF.

This rearrangement joins TRBV27 to TRBJ2-7, with 8 bases that match TRBD1. CDR3 length: 14 amino acids. CDR1 is MNHEY, CDR2 SMNVEV, per germline (reference sequence). V gave up 6 bases and J gave up 0 bases; unmatched junction bases: 4. This CDR3 reads CASSRTGTSYEQYF. As DNA, the CDR3 is TGTGCCAGCAGCCGGACAGGGACCTCCTACGAGCAGTACTTC.

This clone was detected only once. This chain connects TRBV27 to TRBJ2-7; D perhaps matches TRBD2 (7 bases). There are 14 residues in the CDR3. From germline, CDR1 is MNHEY and CDR2 SMNVEV (reference sequence). V was cut by 2 bases and J by 2 bases, with 10 bases left in between. The CDR3 coding sequence is TGTGCCAGCAGTTTAGCGGGGGCACCCTACGAGCAGTACTTC. Protein product: CASSLAGAPYEQYF.

The rearrangement uses TRBV4-2 and TRBJ2-7; 9 bases map to TRBD2. Germline V gene data show CDR1 as LGHNA and CDR2 as YNFKEQ. The CDR3 has 14 amino acids. J lost 5 bases, V lost 1 base, and 3 bases had no gene match. CDR3 nucleotides: TGTGCCAGCAGCCAAGCAGCGGGGGGCCACGAGCAGTACTTC. Translated: CASSQAAGGHEQYF.

CDR3 DNA: TGTGCCAGCAGCAGCCAGGGAAGCTCCTACGAGCAGTACTTC. Amino acid sequence: CASSSQGSSYEQYF. The rearrangement uses TRBV5-4 and TRBJ2-7, with a tentative D call TRBD1 (5 bases). The CDR3 is 14 amino acids. V lost 4 bases and J 0 bases, leaving 11 bases between the germline ends. Germline CDR1 reads SGHNT; CDR2 reads YYREEE (reference sequence).

This clone showed up just once. The rearrangement uses TRBV5-8 and TRBJ1-1; D remains unclear. This CDR3 region has 13 residues. Looked up from germline, CDR1 is SGHTS and CDR2 is YDEGEE. V was cut by 2 bases and J by 1 base, with 6 bases left in between. This CDR3 reads CASSLQKNTEAFF. CDR3 in DNA: TGTGCCAGCAGCTTACAAAAGAACACTGAAGCTTTCTTT.

Notes on this clone: Germline and junction disagree at one end, which may indicate a read error. This chain links TRBV11-2 with TRBJ1-1, with 8 bases identical to TRBD1. This CDR3 has 13 amino acids. CDR1 SGHAT and CDR2 FQNNGV come from the germline V gene. The CDR3 reads CASSLDRTGTATF. In DNA form, the CDR3 reads TGTGCCAGCAGCTTAGACCGGACAGGGACAGCAACTTTT.

This chain links TRBV7-8 with TRBJ2-2; D is uncertain. V lost 2 bases and J 0 bases, leaving 10 bases between the germline ends. The length of the CDR3 is 16 residues. The germline CDR1 and CDR2 sequences are SGHVS and FQNEAQ. Here the CDR3 reads CASSLYSVANTGELFF. The CDR3 coding sequence is TGTGCCAGCAGCTTATACAGTGTGGCGAACACCGGGGAGCTGTTTTTT.

This sequence joins TRBV5-6 and TRBJ1-5, with D possibly being TRBD1 (5 bases). The CDR3 spans 14 residues. V was pared by 0 bases and J by 9 bases, with 13 bases between. In germline, CDR1 is SGHDT, CDR2 YYEEEE. CDR3 nucleotides: TGTGCCAGCAGCTTGGGGGGCGGGGGATGGCCCCAGCATTTT. This translates into CASSLGGGGWPQHF. Complete variable domain (other parts from reference TRBV5-6 and TRBJ1-5): DAGVTQSPTHLIKTRGQQVTLRCSPKSGHDTVSWYQQALGQGPQFIFQYYEEEERQRGNFPDRFSGHQFPNYSSELNVNALLLGDSALYLCASSLGGGGWPQHFGDGTRLSIL.

V and J are TRBV19 and TRBJ2-7; the match to TRBD1 covers 7 bases. CDR3 length: 14 residues. Germline V gives CDR1 LNHDA, CDR2 SQIVND (reference sequence). V was pared by 3 bases and J by 5 bases, with 7 bases of the junction left unmatched. The CDR3, as DNA: TGTGCCAGTAGTATCCGAGGGGGCCCCCACGAGCAGTACTTC. As protein: CASSIRGGPHEQYF.

This sequence joins TRBV3-1 (or the pseudogene TRBV3-2) and TRBJ2-6, with D unclear. V shed 0 bases and J shed 2 bases, with 8 bases lying between them. The CDR3 spans 16 residues. Germline V gene lookup returns CDR1 LGHDT and CDR2 YNNKEL (reference sequence). The CDR3 DNA follows: TGTGCCAGCAGCCAAGATCGCGCTCCTGGGGCCAACGTCCTGACTTTC. Translating it yields CASSQDRAPGANVLTF.